The next 3 T cell receptor beta chains were all read from a single sample in a study of blood T cell repertoires in COVID-19. Sequenced by immunoSEQ multiplex PCR; TCRdb stores in-frame clones only, minus some. This table has more than 250,000 clones, around 80% appearing once. The material sequenced was PBMCs or T cells enriched from blood (not recorded which). These receptors all come from a man between 35 and 55 years old who had been exposed to COVID-19.

The chain is built from TRBV29-1 and TRBJ2-3, with 11 bases that match TRBD2. The CDR3 is made up of 15 amino acids. Germline V lookup: CDR1 SQVTM, CDR2 ANQGSEA. Trimming cost V 7 bases and J 1 base; bases outside gene matches: 7. The CDR3 protein is CSATLAGGGTDTQYF. CDR3 DNA: TGCAGCGCAACCCTAGCGGGGGGAGGCACAGATACGCAGTATTTT.

The CDR3 bases are TGCGCCAGCAGCCAAGAATCTCCCGGGGGGGAGCAGTACTTC. Its translation is CASSQESPGGEQYF. J is TRBJ2-7 and V is TRBV4-1; 7 nucleotides match TRBD2. CDR3 length: 14 residues. Trimming removed 0 bases from V and 7 bases from J; junction bases left unmatched: 6. Looked up from germline, CDR1 is MGHRA and CDR2 is YSYEKL.

This chain connects TRBV18 to TRBJ2-1, with TRBD1 identical over 12 bases. CDR1 and CDR2 (germline): KGHSH, LQKENI. J gave up 8 bases and V 3 bases, and 8 bases lay outside the gene matches. This CDR3 has 16 residues. The CDR3, as DNA: TGTGCCAGCTCACCCCGAGCTGGGACAGGGGGCCATGAGCAGTTCTTC. This sequence encodes CASSPRAGTGGHEQFF.